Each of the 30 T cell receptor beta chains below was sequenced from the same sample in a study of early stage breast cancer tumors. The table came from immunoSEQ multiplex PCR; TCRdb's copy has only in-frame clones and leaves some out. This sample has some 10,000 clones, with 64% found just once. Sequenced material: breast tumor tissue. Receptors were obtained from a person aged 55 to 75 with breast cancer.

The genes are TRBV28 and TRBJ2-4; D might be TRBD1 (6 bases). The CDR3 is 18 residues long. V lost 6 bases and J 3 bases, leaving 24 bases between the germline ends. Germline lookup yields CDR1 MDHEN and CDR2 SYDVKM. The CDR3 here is CASSPPRGRSEGKNIQYF. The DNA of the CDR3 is TGTGCCAGCAGCCCCCCCAGGGGCCGTAGCGAAGGCAAAAACATTCAGTACTTC.

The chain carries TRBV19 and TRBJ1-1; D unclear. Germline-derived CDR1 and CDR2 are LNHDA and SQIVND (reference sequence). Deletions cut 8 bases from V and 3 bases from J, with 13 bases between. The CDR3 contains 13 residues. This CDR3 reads CASGRESYTEAFF. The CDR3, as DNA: TGTGCCAGTGGTCGGGAGTCCTACACTGAAGCTTTCTTT.

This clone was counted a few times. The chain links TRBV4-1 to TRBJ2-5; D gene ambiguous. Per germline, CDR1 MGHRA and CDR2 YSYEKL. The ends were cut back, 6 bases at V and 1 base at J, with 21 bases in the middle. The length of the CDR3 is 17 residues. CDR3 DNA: TGCGCCAGCAGTGTCGCATGGGTCAAAAGCTTCCAAGAGACCCAGTACTTC. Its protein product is CASSVAWVKSFQETQYF.

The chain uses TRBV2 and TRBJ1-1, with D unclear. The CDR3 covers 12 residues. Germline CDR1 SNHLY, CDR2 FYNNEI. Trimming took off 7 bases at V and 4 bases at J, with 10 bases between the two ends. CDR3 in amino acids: CASKTQITEAFF. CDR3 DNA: TGTGCCAGCAAGACTCAGATCACTGAAGCTTTCTTT.

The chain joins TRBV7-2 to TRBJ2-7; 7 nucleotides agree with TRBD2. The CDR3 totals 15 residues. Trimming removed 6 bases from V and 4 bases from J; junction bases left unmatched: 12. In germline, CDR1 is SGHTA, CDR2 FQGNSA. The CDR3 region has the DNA TGTGCCAGCAGGCCTAGTGGGGACTACCCTTACGAGCAGTACTTC. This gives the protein CASRPSGDYPYEQYF.

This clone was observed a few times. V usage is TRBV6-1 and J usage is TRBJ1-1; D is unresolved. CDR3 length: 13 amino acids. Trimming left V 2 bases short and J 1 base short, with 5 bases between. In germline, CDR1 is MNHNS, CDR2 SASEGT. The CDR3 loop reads CASSEKENTEAFF. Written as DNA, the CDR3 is TGTGCCAGCAGTGAAAAGGAGAACACTGAAGCTTTCTTT.

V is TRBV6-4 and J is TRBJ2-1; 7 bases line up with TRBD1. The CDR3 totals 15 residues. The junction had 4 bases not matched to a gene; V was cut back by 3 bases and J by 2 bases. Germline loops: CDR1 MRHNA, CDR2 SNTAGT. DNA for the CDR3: TGTGCCAGCAGTGAAGAGACAGGGACCTACAATGAGCAGTTCTTC. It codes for CASSEETGTYNEQFF.

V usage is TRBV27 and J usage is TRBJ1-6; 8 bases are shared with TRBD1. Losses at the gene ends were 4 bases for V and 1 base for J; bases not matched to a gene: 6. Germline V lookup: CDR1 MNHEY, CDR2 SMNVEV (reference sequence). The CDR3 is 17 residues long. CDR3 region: CASSYGTGVSYNSPLHF. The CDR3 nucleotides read TGTGCCAGCAGTTACGGGACAGGTGTATCCTATAATTCACCCCTCCACTTT.

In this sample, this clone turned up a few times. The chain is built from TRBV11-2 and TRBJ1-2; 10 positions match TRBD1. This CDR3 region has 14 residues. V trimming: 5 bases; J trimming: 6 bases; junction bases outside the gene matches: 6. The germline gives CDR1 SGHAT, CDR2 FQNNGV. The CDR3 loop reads CASSHSGTGDGYTF. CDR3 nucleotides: TGTGCCAGCAGCCACTCCGGGACAGGGGATGGCTACACCTTC.

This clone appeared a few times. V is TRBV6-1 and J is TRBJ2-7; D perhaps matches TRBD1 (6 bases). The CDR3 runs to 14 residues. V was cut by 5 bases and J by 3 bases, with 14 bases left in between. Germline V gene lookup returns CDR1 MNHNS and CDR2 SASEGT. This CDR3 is CASSSDRWVYEQYF. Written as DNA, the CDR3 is TGTGCCAGCAGTAGTGACAGGTGGGTCTACGAGCAGTACTTC.

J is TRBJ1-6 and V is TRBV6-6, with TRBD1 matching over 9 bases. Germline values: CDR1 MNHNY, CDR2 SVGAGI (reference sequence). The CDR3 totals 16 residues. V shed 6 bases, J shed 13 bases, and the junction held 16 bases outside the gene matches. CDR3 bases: TGTGCCAGCAGCTCCTTGGGGACAGGGTCGACTCAGCCCCTCCACTTT. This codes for CASSSLGTGSTQPLHF.

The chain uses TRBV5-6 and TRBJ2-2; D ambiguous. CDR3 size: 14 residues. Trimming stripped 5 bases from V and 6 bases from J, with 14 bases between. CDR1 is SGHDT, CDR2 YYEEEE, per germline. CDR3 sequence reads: CASSPDWGSGELFF. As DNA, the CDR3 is TGTGCCAGCAGTCCCGACTGGGGATCCGGGGAGCTGTTTTTT. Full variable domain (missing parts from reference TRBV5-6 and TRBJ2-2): DAGVTQSPTHLIKTRGQQVTLRCSPKSGHDTVSWYQQALGQGPQFIFQYYEEEERQRGNFPDRFSGHQFPNYSSELNVNALLLGDSALYLCASSPDWGSGELFFGEGSRLTVL.

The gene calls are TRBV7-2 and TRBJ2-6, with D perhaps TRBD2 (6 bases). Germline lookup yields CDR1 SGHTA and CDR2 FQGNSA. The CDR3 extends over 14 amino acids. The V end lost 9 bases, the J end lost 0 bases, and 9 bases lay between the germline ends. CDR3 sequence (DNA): TGTGCCAGGGGGGGTGGCTCTGGGGCCAACGTCCTGACTTTC. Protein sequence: CARGGGSGANVLTF.

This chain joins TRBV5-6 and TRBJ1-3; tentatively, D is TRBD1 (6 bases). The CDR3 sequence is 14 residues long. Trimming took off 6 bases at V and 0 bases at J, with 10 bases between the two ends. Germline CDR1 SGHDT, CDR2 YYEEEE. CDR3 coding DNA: TGTGCCAGCACCCGACAGGTCTCTGGAAACACCATATATTTT. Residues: CASTRQVSGNTIYF.

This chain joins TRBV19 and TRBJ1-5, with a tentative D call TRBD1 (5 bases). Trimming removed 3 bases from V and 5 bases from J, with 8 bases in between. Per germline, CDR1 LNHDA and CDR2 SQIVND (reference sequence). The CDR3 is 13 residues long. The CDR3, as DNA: TGTGCCAGTAGTATTAGGGGCGATCAGCCCCAGCATTTT. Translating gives CASSIRGDQPQHF.

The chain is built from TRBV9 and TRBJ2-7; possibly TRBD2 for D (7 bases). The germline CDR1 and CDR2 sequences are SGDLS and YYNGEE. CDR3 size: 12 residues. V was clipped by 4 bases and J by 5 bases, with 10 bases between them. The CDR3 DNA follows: TGTGCCAGCAGCCCGGGGGGCAACGAGCAGTACTTC. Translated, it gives CASSPGGNEQYF.

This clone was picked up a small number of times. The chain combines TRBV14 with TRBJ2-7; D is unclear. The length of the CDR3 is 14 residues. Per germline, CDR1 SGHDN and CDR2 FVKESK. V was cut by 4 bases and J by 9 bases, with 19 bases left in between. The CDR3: CASSPSFSLLGQYF. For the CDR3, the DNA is TGTGCCAGCAGCCCCTCCTTCTCCCTATTGGGGCAGTACTTC.

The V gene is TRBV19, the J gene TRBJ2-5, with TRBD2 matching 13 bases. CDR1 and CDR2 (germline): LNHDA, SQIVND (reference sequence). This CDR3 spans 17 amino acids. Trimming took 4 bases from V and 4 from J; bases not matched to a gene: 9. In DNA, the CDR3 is TGTGCCAGTAGTAAATCCGGGACTAGCGGGATCGGAGAGACCCAGTACTTC. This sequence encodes CASSKSGTSGIGETQYF. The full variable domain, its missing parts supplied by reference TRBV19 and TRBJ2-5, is DGGITQSPKYLFRKEGQNVTLSCEQNLNHDAMYWYRQDPGQGLRLIYYSQIVNDFQKGDIAEGYSVSREKKESFPLTVTSAQKNPTAFYLCASSKSGTSGIGETQYFGPGTRLLVL.

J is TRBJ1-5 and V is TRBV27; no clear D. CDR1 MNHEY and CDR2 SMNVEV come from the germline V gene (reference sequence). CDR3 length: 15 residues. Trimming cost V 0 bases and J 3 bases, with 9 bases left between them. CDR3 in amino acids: CASSLSPGFNQPQHF. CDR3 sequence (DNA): TGTGCCAGCAGTTTATCCCCCGGATTCAATCAGCCCCAGCATTTT.

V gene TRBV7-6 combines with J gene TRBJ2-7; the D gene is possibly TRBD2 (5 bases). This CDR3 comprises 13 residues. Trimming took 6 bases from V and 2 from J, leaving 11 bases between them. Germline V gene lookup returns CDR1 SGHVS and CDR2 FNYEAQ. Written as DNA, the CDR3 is TGTGCCAGCAGTTTAACTAGTGCCTACGAGCAGTACTTC. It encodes CASSLTSAYEQYF.

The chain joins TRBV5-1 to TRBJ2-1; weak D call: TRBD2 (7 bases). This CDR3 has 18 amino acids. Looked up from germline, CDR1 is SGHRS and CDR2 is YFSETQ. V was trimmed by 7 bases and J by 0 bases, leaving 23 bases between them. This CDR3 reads CASGPGGGGQSSYNEQFF. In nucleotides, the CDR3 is TGCGCCAGCGGACCAGGTGGGGGGGGACAAAGCTCCTACAATGAGCAGTTCTTC.

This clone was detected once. DNA of the CDR3: TGTGCCAGCATGCGGGCTACTGGGACTGAAGCTTTCTTT. It specifies CASMRATGTEAFF. The rearrangement uses TRBV6-5 and TRBJ1-1; D is unclear. CDR1 is MNHEY, CDR2 SVGAGI, per germline. The ends were cut back, 7 bases at V and 5 bases at J, with 14 bases in the middle. This CDR3 is 13 amino acids long.

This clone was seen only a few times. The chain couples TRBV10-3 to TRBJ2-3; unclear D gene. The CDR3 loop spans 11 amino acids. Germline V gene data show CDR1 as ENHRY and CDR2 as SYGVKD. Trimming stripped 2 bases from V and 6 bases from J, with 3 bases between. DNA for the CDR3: TGTGCCATCAGTGAGCGGGATACGCAGTATTTT. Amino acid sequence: CAISERDTQYF.

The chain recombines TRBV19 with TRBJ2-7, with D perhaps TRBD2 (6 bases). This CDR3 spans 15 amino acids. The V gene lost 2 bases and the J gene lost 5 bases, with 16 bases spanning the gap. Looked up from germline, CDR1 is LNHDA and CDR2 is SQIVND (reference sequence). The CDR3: CASSIRRGAWDEQYF. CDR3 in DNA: TGTGCCAGTAGTATAAGGCGCGGGGCTTGGGACGAGCAGTACTTC.

The CDR3 region is CASREVSYGYTF. The DNA of the CDR3 is TGTGCCAGCAGAGAGGTGAGCTATGGCTACACCTTC. This chain uses TRBV6-1 with TRBJ1-2; D remains unclear. The CDR3 is 12 residues long. Germline values: CDR1 MNHNS, CDR2 SASEGT. V dropped 6 bases and J dropped 4 bases, with 9 bases sitting between them.

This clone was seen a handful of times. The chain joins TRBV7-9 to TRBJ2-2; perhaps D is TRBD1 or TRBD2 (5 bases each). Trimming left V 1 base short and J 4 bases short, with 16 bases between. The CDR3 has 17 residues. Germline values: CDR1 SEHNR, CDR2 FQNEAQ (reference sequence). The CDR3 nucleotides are TGTGCCAGCAGCTTAGACCGGGGCGGAGGTGGCACCGGGGAGCTGTTTTTT. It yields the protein CASSLDRGGGGTGELFF.

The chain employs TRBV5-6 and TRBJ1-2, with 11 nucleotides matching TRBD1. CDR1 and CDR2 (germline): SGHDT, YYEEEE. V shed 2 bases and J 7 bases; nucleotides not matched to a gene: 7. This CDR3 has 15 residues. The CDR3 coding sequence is TGTGCCAGCAGCTTTAGGACAGGGGGCTGGTCTGGCTACACCTTC. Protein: CASSFRTGGWSGYTF.

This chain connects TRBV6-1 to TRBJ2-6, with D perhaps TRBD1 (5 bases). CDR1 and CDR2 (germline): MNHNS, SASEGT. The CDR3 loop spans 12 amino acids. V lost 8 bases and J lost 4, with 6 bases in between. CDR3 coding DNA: TGTGCCAGCGGGGCCGGGGCCAACGTCCTGACTTTC. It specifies CASGAGANVLTF.

CDR3 DNA: TGTGCCAGCATAGGTGGACCCAGCCAAGAGACCCAGTACTTC. Its translation: CASIGGPSQETQYF. The chain combines TRBV6-4 with TRBJ2-5; D unclear. Trimming cost V 7 bases and J 1 base, with 13 bases left between them. CDR1 and CDR2 from the germline V gene are MRHNA and SNTAGT. This CDR3 contains 14 residues.

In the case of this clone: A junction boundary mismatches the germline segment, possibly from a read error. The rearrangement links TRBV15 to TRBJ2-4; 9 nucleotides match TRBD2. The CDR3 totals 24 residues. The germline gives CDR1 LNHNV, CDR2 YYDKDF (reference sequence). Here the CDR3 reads CATRRGRFRGPEPPAGGTKNIQYF. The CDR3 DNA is TGTGCCACCAGAAGAGGAAGATTTCGGGGTCCGGAACCCCCAGCGGGAGGAACCAAAAACATTCAGTACTTC.